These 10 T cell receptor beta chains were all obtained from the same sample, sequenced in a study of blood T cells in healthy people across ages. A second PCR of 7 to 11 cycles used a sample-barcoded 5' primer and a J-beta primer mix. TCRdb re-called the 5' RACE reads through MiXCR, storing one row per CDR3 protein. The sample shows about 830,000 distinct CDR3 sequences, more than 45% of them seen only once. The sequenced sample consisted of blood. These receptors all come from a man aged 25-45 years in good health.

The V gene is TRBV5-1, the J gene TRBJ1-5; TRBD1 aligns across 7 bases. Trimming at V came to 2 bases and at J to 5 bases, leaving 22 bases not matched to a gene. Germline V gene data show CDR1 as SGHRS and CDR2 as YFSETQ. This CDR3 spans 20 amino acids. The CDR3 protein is CASSFFGGDDRVIPDQPQHF. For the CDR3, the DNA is TGCGCCAGCAGCTTTTTTGGGGGAGATGACAGGGTCATTCCAGATCAGCCCCAGCATTTT.

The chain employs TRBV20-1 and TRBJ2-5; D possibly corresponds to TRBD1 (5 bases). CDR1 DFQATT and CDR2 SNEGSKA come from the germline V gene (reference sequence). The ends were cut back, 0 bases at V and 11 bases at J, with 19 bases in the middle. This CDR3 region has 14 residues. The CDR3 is CSARERGPVDEQYF. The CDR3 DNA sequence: TGCAGTGCTAGAGAAAGGGGCCCTGTAGATGAGCAGTACTTC.

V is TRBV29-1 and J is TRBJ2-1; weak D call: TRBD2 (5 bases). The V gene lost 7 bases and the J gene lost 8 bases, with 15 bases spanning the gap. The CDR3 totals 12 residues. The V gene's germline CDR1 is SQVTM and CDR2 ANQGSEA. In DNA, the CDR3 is TGCAGCGCCGCTTTGTCCGGGGATGAGCAGTTCTTC. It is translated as CSAALSGDEQFF.

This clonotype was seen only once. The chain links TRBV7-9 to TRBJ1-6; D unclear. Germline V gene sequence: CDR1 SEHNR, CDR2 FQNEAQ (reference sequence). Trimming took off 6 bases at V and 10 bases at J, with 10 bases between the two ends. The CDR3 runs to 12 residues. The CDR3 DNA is TGTGCCAGCAGTGGGAATGGGTCACCCCTCCACTTT. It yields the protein CASSGNGSPLHF.

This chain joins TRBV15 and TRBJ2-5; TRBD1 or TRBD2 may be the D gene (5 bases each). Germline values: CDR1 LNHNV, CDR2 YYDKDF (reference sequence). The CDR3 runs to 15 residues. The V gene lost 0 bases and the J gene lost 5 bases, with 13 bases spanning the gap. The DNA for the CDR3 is TGTGCCACCAGCAGAGATGAGGGGTTTTATGAGACCCAGTACTTC. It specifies CATSRDEGFYETQYF.

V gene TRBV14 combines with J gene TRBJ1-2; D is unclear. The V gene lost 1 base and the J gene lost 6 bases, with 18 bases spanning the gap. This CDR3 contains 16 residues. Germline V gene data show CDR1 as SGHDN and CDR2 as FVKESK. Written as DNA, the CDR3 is TGTGCCAGCAGCCAAGCCGCGGCAGGAGTGCCCGATGGCTACACCTTC. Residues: CASSQAAAGVPDGYTF.

CDR3 DNA: TGTGCCAGCAGCTGGACATTCCCCGACACCGGGGAGCTGTTTTTT. Residues: CASSWTFPDTGELFF. V usage is TRBV7-2 and J usage is TRBJ2-2; tentatively, D is TRBD1 (5 bases). The ends were cut back, 4 bases at V and 3 bases at J, with 12 bases in the middle. From germline, CDR1 is SGHTA and CDR2 FQGNSA. The length of the CDR3 is 15 residues.

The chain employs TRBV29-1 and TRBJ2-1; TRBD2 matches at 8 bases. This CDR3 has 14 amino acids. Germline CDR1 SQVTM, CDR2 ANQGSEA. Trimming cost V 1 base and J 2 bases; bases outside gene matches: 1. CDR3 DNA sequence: TGCAGCGTTGAAGGCGGGGGGCCCTACAATGAGCAGTTCTTC. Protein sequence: CSVEGGGPYNEQFF.

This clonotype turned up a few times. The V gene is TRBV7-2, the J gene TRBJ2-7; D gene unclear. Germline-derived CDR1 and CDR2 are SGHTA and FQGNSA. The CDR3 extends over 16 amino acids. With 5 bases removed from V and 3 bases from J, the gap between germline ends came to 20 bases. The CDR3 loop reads CASSLSGPSFSYEQYF. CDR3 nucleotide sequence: TGTGCCAGCAGCCTCTCGGGCCCTAGTTTTAGCTACGAGCAGTACTTC.

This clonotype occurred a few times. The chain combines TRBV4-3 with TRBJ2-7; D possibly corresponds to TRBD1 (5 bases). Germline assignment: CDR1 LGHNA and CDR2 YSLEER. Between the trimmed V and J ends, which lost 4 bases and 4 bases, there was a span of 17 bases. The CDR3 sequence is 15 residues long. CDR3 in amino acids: CASSPGSGQSYEQYF. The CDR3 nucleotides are TGCGCCAGCAGCCCCGGTTCCGGACAATCATACGAGCAGTACTTC.